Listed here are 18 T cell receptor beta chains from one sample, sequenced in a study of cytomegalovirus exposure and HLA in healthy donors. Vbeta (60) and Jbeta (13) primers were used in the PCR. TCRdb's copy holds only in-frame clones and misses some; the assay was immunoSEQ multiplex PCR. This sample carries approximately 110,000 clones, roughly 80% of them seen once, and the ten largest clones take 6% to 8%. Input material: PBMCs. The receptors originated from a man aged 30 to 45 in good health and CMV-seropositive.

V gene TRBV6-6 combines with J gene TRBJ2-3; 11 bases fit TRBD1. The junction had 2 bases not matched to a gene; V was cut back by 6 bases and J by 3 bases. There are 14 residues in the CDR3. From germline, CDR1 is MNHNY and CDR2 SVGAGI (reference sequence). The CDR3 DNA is TGTGCCAGCAGAGGGACAGGGGGGACAGATACGCAGTATTTT. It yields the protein CASRGTGGTDTQYF.

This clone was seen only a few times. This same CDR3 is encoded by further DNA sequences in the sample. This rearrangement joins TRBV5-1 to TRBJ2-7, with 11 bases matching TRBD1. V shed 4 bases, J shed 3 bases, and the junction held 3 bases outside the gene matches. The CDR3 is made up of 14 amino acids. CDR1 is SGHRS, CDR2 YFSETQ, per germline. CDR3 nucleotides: TGCGCCAGCAGCCCAGGGACAGGGGGCTACGAGCAGTACTTC. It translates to CASSPGTGGYEQYF.

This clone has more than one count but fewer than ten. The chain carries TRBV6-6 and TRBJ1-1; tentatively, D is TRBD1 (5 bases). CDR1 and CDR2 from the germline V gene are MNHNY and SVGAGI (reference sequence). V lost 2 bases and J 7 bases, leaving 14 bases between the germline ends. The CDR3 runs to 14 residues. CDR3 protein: CASSYPRQSGEAFF. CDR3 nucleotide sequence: TGTGCCAGCAGTTACCCACGACAGTCCGGTGAAGCTTTCTTT.

CDR3 residues: CASSLDRGSYNEQFF. The CDR3 DNA reads TGTGCCAGCAGTTTAGACAGGGGGTCCTACAATGAGCAGTTCTTC. The chain links TRBV28 to TRBJ2-1, with 9 positions matching TRBD1. The V gene's germline CDR1 is MDHEN and CDR2 SYDVKM. The junction had 0 bases not matched to a gene; V was cut back by 2 bases and J by 1 base. This CDR3 region has 15 residues.

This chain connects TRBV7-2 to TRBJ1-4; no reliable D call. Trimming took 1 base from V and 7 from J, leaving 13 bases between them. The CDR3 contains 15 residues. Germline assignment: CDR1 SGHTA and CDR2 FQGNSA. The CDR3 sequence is CASSLESGVSEKLFF. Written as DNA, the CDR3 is TGTGCCAGCAGCTTAGAATCCGGGGTTAGTGAAAAACTGTTTTTT.

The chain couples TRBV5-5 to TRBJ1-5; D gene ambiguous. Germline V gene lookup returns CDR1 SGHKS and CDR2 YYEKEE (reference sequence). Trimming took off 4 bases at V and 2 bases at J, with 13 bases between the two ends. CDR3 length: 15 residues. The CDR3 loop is CASSPTGRGNQPQHF. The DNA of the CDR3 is TGTGCCAGCAGCCCCACGGGGAGGGGCAATCAGCCCCAGCATTTT. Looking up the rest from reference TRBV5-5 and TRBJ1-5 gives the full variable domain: DAGVTQSPTHLIKTRGQQVTLRCSPISGHKSVSWYQQVLGQGPQFIFQYYEKEERGRGNFPDRFSARQFPNYSSELNVNALLLGDSALYLCASSPTGRGNQPQHFGDGTRLSIL.

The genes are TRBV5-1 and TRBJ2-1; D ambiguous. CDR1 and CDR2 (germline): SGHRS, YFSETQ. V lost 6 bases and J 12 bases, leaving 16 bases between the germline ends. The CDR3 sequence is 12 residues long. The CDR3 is CASTPDFHGQFF. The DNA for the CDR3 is TGCGCCAGCACTCCAGACTTCCATGGGCAGTTCTTC.

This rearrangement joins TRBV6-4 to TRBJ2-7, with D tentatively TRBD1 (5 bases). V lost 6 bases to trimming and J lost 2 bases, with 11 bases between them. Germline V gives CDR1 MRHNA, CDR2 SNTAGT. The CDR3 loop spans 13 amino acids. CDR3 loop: CASRWTKTYEQYF. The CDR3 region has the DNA TGTGCCAGCAGATGGACAAAGACCTACGAGCAGTACTTC.

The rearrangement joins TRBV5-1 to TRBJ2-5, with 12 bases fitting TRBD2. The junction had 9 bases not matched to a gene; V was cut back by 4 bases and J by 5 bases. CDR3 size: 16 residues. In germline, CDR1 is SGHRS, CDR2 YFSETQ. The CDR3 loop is CASSTASGGALETQYF. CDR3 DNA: TGCGCCAGCAGCACCGCTAGCGGGGGGGCCTTGGAGACCCAGTACTTC.

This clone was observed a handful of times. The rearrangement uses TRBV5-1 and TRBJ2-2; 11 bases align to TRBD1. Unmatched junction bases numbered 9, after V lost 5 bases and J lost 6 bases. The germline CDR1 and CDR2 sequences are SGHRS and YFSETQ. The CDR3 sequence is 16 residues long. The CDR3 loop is CASSPGQGAPAGELFF. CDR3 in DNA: TGCGCCAGCAGTCCTGGACAGGGGGCGCCTGCCGGGGAGCTGTTTTTT. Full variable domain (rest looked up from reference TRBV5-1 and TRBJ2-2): KAGVTQTPRYLIKTRGQQVTLSCSPISGHRSVSWYQQTPGQGLQFLFEYFSETQRNKGNFPGRFSGRQFSNSRSEMNVSTLELGDSALYLCASSPGQGAPAGELFFGEGSRLTVL.

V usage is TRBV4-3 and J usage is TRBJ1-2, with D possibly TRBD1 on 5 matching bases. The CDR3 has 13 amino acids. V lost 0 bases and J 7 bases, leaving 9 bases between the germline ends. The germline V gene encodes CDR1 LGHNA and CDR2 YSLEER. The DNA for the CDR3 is TGCGCCAGCAGCCAAGAGGGAGGGACTGGCTACACCTTC. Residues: CASSQEGGTGYTF.

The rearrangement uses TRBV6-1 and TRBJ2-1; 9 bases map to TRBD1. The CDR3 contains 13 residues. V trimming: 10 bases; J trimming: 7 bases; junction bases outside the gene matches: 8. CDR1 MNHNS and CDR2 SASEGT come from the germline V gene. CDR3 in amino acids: CATRQGGRNEQFF. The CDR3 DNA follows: TGTGCCACCCGACAGGGGGGGCGAAATGAGCAGTTCTTC.

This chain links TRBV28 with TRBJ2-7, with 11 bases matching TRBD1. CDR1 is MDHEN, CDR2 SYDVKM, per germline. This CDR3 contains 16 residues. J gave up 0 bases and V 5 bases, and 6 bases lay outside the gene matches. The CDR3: CASSSPGQGASYEQYF. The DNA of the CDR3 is TGTGCCAGCAGTAGTCCTGGACAGGGGGCCTCCTACGAGCAGTACTTC.

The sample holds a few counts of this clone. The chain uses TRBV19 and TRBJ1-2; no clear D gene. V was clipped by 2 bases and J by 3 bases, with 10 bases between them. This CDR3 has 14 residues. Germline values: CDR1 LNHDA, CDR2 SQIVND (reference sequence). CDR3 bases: TGTGCCAGTAGTATAAGTGGCACACACTATGGCTACACCTTC. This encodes CASSISGTHYGYTF.

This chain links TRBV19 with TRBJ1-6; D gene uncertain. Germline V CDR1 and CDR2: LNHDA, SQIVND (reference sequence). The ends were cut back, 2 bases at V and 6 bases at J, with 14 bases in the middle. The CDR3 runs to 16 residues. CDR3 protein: CASSILDSRGNSPLHF. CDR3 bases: TGTGCCAGTAGTATACTGGATTCGCGGGGTAATTCACCCCTCCACTTT. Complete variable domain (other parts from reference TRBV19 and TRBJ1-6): DGGITQSPKYLFRKEGQNVTLSCEQNLNHDAMYWYRQDPGQGLRLIYYSQIVNDFQKGDIAEGYSVSREKKESFPLTVTSAQKNPTAFYLCASSILDSRGNSPLHFGNGTRLTVT.

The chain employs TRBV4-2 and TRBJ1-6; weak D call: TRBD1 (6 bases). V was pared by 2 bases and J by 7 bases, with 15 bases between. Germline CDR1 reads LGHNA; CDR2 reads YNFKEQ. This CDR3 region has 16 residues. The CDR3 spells CASSQWAGDQNSPLHF. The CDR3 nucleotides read TGTGCCAGCAGCCAATGGGCAGGGGACCAGAATTCACCCCTCCACTTT.

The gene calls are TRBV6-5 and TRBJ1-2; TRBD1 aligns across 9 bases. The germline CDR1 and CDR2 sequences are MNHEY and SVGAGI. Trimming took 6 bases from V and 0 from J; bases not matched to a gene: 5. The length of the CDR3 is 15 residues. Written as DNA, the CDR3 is TGTGCCAGCAGACGCGGGACAGGGACTAACTATGGCTACACCTTC. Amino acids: CASRRGTGTNYGYTF.

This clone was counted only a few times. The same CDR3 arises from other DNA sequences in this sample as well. The chain's CDR3 is CASSPRDRSYEQYF. DNA of the CDR3: TGTGCCAGCAGCCCCCGGGACAGATCCTACGAGCAGTACTTC. V usage is TRBV7-9 and J usage is TRBJ2-7; the match to TRBD1 covers 7 bases. The germline gives CDR1 SEHNR, CDR2 FQNEAQ (reference sequence). The CDR3 spans 14 residues. The V gene end was trimmed by 5 bases and the J gene end by 1 base; junction bases not matched to a gene: 5.